The source of this TCR beta chain is a study of cytomegalovirus exposure and HLA in healthy donors. Overall study: Early released data comprised about 90 million unique TCRs from HLA-typed donors.

Germline-derived CDR1 and CDR2 are SGHRS and YFSETQ. The V and J ends lost 5 bases and 7 bases, in that order; junction bases with no gene match: 15. This CDR3 comprises 17 residues. This clone was seen a single time. The antigen is undetermined. General observations from the study: Across donors, sequencing depth was assumed by presence/absence analyses to be roughly uniform. The authors later linked a missense DCLRE1C variant to TCR beta V- and J-gene trimming. The study dropped some indistinguishable V segments, TRBV6-2 and TRBV6-3 among them.

It was with 60 Vbeta and 13 Jbeta primers that the PCR ran. The data were produced by immunoSEQ multiplex PCR, yet TCRdb's version contains in-frame clones alone and is incomplete. The top ten clones hold under 2% of a sample with roughly 180,000 clones, over 65% of them seen once. The chain combines TRBV5-1 with TRBJ1-6; 7 bases agree with TRBD1. The sequence came from a man aged 18 to 30 in good health and CMV-seronegative. Specimen: PBMCs. The CDR3 protein is CASSSAPPGGGNSPLHF. CDR3 in DNA: TGCGCCAGCAGTTCCGCCCCCCCAGGGGGTGGGAATTCACCCCTCCACTTT.